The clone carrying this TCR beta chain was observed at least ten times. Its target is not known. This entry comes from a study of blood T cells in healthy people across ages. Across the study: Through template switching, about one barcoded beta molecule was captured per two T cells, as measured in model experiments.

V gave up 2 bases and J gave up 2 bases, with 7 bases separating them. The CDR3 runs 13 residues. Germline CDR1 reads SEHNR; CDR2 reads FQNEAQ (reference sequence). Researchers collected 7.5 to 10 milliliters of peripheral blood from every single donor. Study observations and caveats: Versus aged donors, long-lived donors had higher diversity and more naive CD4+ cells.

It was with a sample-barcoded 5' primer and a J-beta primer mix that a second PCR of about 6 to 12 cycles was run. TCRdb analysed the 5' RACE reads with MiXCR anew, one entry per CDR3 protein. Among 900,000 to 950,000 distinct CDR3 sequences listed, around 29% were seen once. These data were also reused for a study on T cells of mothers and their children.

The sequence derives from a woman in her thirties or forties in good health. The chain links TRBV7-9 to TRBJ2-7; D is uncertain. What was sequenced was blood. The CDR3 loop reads CASSLPSAYEQYF. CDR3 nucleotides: TGTGCCAGCAGCTTACCAAGTGCCTACGAGCAGTACTTC.